These T cell receptor beta chains were read from a single sample in a study of blood T cell repertoires in COVID-19. The table came from immunoSEQ multiplex PCR; TCRdb's copy has only in-frame clones and leaves some out. The data contain about 150,000 clones, 60% to 85% of them seen just once; the ten biggest clones take up approximately 8%. Sequenced: peripheral blood. The receptors originated from a man over 45 with active or convalescent COVID-19. The conserved cysteine and the conserved F or W are not part of the CDR3 here. D genes are given only for firm matches.

TRBJ2-7	TRBV10-3	-	AIRPGHSYEQY
TRBJ1-1	TRBV6-5	-	AIRRTENTEAF
TRBJ2-7	TRBV7-9	TRBD1	ASSLGDRSYEQY
TRBJ2-2	TRBV12-3/TRBV12-4	-	ASSLAPPGELF
TRBJ2-7	TRBV6-6	-	ASSSLYEQY
TRBJ2-1	TRBV28	TRBD1	ASSLGDRGGNEQF
TRBJ2-3	TRBV6-6	-	ASRTYRGDTDTQY
TRBJ2-7	TRBV28	TRBD2	ASSPQTSATYEQY
TRBJ2-2	TRBV7-6	TRBD1	ASSLGTGRGGELF
TRBJ2-5	TRBV23-1	TRBD1	ASSPWTGPNQETQY
TRBJ2-2	TRBV24-1	TRBD1	ATSLTGDTGELF
TRBJ2-5	TRBV5-6	TRBD2	ASSLILAGEETQY
TRBJ2-7	TRBV28	TRBD2	ASSLAGGYEQY
TRBJ2-7	TRBV3-1/TRBV3-2	-	ASSQVVANEQY
TRBJ2-7	TRBV7-3	TRBD2	ASSPRLAGVGEQY
TRBJ1-2	TRBV29-1	-	SVEDRRGRDYGYT
TRBJ2-6	TRBV9	-	ASSVSPGQTFSGANVLT
TRBJ2-1	TRBV7-3	-	ASSFYLGSPGNEQF
TRBJ1-4	TRBV29-1	TRBD1	SVGVWTGGHTATNEKLF
TRBJ1-5	TRBV4-2	-	ASSQGRDLPQPQH
TRBJ2-7	TRBV27	-	ASSFFKGEGYEQY
TRBJ1-1	TRBV28	TRBD1	ASKMSTGGMNTEAF
TRBJ2-1	TRBV6-6	TRBD2	ASSYQLAGAYNEQF
TRBJ1-2	TRBV28	-	ASSPFSYGYT
TRBJ2-7	TRBV9	TRBD2	ASSGTSGRAEEQY
TRBJ2-5	TRBV24-1	TRBD1	ATSDPRTGPETQY
TRBJ2-3	TRBV27	TRBD2	ASILTSGGPDTQY
TRBJ1-4	TRBV6-4	-	ASSDVPGTATNEKLF
TRBJ2-2	TRBV11-2	-	ASSPWAGLWAGELF
TRBJ2-1	TRBV24-1	TRBD2	ATSDFKRGTYNEQF
TRBJ1-4	TRBV4-2	TRBD1	ASSLSLTGGLTNEKLF
TRBJ1-5	TRBV15	TRBD1	ATSRLTGGKQPQH
TRBJ2-7	TRBV6-5	-	ASRNPPQKNEQY
TRBJ2-3	TRBV9	-	ASSGGADTQY
TRBJ2-7	TRBV28	-	ASTWGVTYEQY
TRBJ2-7	TRBV4-1	-	ASSQAGPGFYEQY
TRBJ1-1	TRBV19	-	AIKIQGNTEAF
TRBJ2-5	TRBV30	TRBD1	AWSVGGWETQY
TRBJ2-1	TRBV6-6	TRBD1	ASSQDRGTGVYNEQF
TRBJ2-1	TRBV27	-	ASSFLTGRDPSTGEQF
TRBJ1-5	TRBV24-1	-	ATSSTSNQPQH
TRBJ2-4	TRBV19	-	ASSMGPDRY
TRBJ1-1	TRBV28	-	ASSLNRGGAF
TRBJ2-5	TRBV28	-	ASTASDKETQY
TRBJ2-5	TRBV21-1	-	ASSNSGDRKGETQY
TRBJ2-3	TRBV5-1	-	ASSLEVPGTDTQY
TRBJ2-1	TRBV12-3/TRBV12-4	-	ASSPIANNEQF
TRBJ2-7	TRBV7-9	TRBD1	ASSLGNRGRGYEQY
TRBJ1-1	TRBV18	TRBD1	ASSPQTGGAITEAF
TRBJ1-5	TRBV5-8	-	ASSLVGSGQPQH
TRBJ2-2	TRBV25-1	-	ASSELLNTGELF
TRBJ2-7	TRBV5-6	-	ASSPGGGSAYEQY
TRBJ1-2	TRBV10-1	-	ASDTGNRRINYGYT
TRBJ2-5	TRBV27	-	ASSARGGQETQY
TRBJ1-5	TRBV6-5	TRBD1	ASSQGGGGNQPQH
TRBJ2-3	TRBV5-1	TRBD2	ASSLEGRAGGTTDTQY